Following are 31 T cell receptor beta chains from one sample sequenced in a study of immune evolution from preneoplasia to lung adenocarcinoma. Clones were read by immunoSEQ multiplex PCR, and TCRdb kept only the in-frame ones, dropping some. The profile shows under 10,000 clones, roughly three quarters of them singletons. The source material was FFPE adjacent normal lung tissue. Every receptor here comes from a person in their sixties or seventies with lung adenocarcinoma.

CDR3 coding DNA: TGCGCCAGCAGCCTTTCGACAGGGACCGGGAAATCACCCCTCCACTTT. Protein product: CASSLSTGTGKSPLHF. The gene calls are TRBV5-1 and TRBJ1-6, with 7 bases aligning to TRBD1. The V segment lost 4 bases and the J segment 10 bases; nucleotides outside the gene matches: 14. Germline lookup yields CDR1 SGHRS and CDR2 YFSETQ. The CDR3 has 16 residues.

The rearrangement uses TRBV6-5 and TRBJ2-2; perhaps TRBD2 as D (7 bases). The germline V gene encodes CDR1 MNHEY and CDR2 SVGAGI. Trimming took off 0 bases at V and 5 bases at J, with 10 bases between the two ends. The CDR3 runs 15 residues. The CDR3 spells CASSYSGGRTGELFF. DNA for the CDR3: TGTGCCAGCAGTTACTCGGGGGGGCGAACCGGGGAGCTGTTTTTT.

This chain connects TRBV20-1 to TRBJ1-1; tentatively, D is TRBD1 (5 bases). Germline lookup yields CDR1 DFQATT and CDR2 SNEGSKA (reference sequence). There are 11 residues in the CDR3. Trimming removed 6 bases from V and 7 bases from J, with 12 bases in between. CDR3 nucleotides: TGCAGTGCAAGACGACAGAGTGAAGCTTTCTTT. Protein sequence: CSARRQSEAFF.

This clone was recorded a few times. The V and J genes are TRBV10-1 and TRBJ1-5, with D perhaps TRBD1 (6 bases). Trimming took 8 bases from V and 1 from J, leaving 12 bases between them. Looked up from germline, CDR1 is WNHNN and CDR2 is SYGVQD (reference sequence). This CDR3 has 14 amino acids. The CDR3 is CASPSGDSNQPQHF. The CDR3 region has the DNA TGCGCCAGCCCCTCAGGGGACAGCAATCAGCCCCAGCATTTT.

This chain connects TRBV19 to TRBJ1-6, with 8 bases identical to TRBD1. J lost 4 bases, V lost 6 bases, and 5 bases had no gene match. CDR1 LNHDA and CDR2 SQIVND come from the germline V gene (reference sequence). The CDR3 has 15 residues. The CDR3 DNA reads TGTGCCAGTAGAGACAGGGGCACGTATAATTCACCCCTCCACTTT. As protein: CASRDRGTYNSPLHF. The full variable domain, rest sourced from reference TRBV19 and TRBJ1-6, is DGGITQSPKYLFRKEGQNVTLSCEQNLNHDAMYWYRQDPGQGLRLIYYSQIVNDFQKGDIAEGYSVSREKKESFPLTVTSAQKNPTAFYLCASRDRGTYNSPLHFGNGTRLTVT.

The DNA for the CDR3 is TGCGCCAGCAGCTACGAATCCGGGGGGCGCGGGTATGGCTACACCTTC. Amino acid sequence: CASSYESGGRGYGYTF. V is TRBV4-1 and J is TRBJ1-2; D possibly corresponds to TRBD1 (6 bases). V was pared by 5 bases and J by 5 bases, with 21 bases between. The CDR3 contains 16 residues. CDR1 and CDR2 (germline): MGHRA, YSYEKL.

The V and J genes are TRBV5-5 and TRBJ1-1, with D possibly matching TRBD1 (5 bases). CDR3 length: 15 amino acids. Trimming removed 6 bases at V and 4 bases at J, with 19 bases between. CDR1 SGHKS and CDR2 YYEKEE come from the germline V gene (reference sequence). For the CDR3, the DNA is TGTGCCAGCACCCCCGGGGGGAGATTGAGCACTGAAGCTTTCTTT. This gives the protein CASTPGGRLSTEAFF.

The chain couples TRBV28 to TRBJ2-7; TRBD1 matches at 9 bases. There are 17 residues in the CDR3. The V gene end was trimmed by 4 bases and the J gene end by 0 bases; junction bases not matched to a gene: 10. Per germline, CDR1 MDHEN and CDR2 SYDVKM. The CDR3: CASSSPSRDRDSYEQYF. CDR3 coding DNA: TGTGCCAGCAGTTCCCCTTCTCGGGACAGGGACTCCTACGAGCAGTACTTC.

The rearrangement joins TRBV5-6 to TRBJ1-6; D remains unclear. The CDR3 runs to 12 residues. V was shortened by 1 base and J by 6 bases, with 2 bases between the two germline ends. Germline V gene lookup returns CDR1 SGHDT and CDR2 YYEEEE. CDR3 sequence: CASSLSNSPLHF. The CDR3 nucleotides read TGTGCCAGCAGCTTGTCTAATTCACCCCTCCACTTT.

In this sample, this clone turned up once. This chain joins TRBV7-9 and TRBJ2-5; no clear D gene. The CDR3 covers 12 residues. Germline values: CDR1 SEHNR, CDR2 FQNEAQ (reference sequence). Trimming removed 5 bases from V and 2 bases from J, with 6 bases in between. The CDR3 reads CASSPLQETQYF. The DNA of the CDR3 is TGTGCCAGCAGCCCCCTTCAAGAGACCCAGTACTTC.

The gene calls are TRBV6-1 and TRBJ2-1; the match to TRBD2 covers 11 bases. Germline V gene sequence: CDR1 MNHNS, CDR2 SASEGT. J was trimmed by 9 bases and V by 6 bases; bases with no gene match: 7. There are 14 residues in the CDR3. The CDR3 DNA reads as TGTGCCAGCAGCCTACTAGCGGGAGCCGGTGAGCAGTTCTTC. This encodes CASSLLAGAGEQFF.

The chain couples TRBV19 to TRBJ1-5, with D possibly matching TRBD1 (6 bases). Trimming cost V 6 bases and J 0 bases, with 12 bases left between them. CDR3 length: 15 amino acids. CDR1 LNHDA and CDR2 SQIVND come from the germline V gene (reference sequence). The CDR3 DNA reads TGTGCCAGTAGGCCGAACAGGGATAGCAATCAGCCCCAGCATTTT. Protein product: CASRPNRDSNQPQHF.

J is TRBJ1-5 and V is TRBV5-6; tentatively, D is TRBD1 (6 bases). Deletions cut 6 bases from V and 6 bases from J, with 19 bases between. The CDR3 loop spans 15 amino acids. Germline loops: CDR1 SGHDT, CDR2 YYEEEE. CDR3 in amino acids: CASNKQGQGFQPQHF. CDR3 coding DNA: TGTGCCAGCAACAAACAGGGTCAAGGGTTTCAGCCCCAGCATTTT.

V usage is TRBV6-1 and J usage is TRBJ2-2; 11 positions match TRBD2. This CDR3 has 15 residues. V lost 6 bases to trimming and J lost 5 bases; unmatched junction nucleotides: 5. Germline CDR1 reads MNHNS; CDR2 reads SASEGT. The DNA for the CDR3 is TGTGCCAGCAGCCTAGCGGGGGGTCCTACCGGGGAGCTGTTTTTT. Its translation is CASSLAGGPTGELFF.

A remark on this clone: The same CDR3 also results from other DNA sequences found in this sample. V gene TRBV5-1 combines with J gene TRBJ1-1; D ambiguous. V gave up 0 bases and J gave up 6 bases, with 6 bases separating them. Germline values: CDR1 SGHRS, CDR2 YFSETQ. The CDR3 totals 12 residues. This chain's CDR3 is CASSLEGSEAFF. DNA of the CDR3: TGCGCCAGCAGCTTGGAAGGGTCTGAAGCTTTCTTT.

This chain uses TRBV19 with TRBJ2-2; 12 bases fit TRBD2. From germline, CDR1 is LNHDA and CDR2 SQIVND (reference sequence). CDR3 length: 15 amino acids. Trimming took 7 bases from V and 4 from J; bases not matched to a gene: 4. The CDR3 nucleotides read TGTGCCAGTAATCTAGCGGGGGGGCTCACCGGGGAGCTGTTTTTT. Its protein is CASNLAGGLTGELFF.

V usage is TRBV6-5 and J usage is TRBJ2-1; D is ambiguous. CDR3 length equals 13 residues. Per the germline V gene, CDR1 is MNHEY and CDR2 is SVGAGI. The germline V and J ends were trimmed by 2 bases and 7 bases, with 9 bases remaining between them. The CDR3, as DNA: TGTGCCAGCAGTTACACTCATGGGAATGAGCAGTTCTTC. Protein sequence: CASSYTHGNEQFF.

The CDR3: CASSPAQPQHF. The DNA for the CDR3 is TGCGCCAGCAGCCCTGCTCAGCCCCAGCATTTT. V and J are TRBV4-1 and TRBJ1-5; D not resolved. Trimming cost V 4 bases and J 6 bases, with 4 bases left between them. In germline, CDR1 is MGHRA, CDR2 YSYEKL. The CDR3 is 11 residues long.

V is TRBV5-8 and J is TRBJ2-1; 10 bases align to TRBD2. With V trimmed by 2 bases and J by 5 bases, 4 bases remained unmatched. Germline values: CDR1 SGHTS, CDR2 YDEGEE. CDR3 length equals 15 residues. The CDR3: CASSFGTSENNEQFF. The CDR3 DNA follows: TGTGCCAGCAGCTTTGGGACTAGCGAGAACAATGAGCAGTTCTTC.

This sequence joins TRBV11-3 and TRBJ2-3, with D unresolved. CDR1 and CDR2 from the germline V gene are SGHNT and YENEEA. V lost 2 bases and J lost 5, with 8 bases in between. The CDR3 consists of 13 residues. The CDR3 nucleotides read TGTGCCAGCAGCTTATCTATGGGAGATACGCAGTATTTT. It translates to CASSLSMGDTQYF.

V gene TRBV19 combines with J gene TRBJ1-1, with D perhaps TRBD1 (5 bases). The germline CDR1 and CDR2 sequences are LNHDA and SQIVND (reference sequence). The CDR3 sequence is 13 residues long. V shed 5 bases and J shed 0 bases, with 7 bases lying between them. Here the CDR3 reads CASSVTVNTEAFF. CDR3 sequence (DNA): TGTGCCAGTAGTGTGACAGTGAACACTGAAGCTTTCTTT.

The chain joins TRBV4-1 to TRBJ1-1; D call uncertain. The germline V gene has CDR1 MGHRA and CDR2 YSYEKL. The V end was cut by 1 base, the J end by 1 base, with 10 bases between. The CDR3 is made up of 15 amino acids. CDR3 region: CASSQVVGPNTEAFF. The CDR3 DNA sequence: TGCGCCAGCAGCCAAGTGGTCGGGCCGAACACTGAAGCTTTCTTT.

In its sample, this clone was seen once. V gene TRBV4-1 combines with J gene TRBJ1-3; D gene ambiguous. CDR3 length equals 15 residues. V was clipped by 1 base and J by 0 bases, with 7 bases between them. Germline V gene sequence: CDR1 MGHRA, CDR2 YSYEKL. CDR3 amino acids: CASSQGPGSGNTIYF. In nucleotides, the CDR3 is TGCGCCAGCAGCCAAGGTCCGGGCTCTGGAAACACCATATATTTT.

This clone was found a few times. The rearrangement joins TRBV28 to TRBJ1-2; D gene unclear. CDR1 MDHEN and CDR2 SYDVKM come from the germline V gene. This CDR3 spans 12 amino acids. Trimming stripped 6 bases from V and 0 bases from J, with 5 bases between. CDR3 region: CASRITNYGYTF. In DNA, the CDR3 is TGTGCCAGCAGAATTACTAACTATGGCTACACCTTC.

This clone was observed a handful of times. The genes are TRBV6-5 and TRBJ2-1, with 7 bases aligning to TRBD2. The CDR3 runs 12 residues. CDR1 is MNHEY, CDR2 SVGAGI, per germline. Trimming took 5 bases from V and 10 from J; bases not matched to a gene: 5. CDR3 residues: CASSRPSGEQFF. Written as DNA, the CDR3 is TGTGCCAGCAGTCGTCCTAGCGGCGAGCAGTTCTTC.

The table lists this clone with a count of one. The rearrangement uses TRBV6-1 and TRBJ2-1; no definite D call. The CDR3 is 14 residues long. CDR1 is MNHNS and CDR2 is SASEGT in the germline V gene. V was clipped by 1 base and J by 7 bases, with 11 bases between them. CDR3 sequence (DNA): TGTGCCAGCAGTGAAGTCTCAGTTCGGAATGAGCAGTTCTTC. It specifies CASSEVSVRNEQFF.

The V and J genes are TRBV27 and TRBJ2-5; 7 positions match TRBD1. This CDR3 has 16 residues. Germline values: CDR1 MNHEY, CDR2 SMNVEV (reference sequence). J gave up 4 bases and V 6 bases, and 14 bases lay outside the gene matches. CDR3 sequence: CASSLGLDRVSETQYF. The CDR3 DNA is TGTGCCAGCAGCTTGGGGCTCGACAGGGTTTCAGAGACCCAGTACTTC.

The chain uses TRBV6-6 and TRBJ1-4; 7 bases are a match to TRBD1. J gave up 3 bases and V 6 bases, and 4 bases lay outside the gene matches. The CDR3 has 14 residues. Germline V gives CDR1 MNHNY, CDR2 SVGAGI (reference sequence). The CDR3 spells CASRVTGSNEKLFF. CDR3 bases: TGTGCCAGCAGAGTGACAGGGTCTAATGAAAAACTGTTTTTT.

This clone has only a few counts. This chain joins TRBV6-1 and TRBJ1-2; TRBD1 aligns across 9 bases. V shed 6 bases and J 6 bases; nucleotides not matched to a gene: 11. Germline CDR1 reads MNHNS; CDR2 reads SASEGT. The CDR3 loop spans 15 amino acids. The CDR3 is CASSVGQGIFDGYTF. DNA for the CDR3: TGTGCCAGCAGCGTCGGACAGGGGATATTTGATGGCTACACCTTC.

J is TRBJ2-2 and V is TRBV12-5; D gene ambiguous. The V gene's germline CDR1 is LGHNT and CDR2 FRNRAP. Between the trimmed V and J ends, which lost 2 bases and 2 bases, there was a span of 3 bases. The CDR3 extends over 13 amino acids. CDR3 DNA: TGTGCTAGTGGTTTGTCAAACACCGGGGAGCTGTTTTTT. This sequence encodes CASGLSNTGELFF.

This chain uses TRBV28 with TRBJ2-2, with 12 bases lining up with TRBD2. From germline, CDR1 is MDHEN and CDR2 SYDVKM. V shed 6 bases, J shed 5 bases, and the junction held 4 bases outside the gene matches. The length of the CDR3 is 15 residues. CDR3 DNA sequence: TGTGCCAGCAGGTCTAGCGGGAGGGATACCGGGGAGCTGTTTTTT. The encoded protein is CASRSSGRDTGELFF. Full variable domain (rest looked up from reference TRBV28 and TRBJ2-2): DVKVTQSSRYLVKRTGEKVFLECVQDMDHENMFWYRQDPGLGLRLIYFSYDVKMKEKGDIPEGYSVSREKKERFSLILESASTNQTSMYLCASRSSGRDTGELFFGEGSRLTVL.